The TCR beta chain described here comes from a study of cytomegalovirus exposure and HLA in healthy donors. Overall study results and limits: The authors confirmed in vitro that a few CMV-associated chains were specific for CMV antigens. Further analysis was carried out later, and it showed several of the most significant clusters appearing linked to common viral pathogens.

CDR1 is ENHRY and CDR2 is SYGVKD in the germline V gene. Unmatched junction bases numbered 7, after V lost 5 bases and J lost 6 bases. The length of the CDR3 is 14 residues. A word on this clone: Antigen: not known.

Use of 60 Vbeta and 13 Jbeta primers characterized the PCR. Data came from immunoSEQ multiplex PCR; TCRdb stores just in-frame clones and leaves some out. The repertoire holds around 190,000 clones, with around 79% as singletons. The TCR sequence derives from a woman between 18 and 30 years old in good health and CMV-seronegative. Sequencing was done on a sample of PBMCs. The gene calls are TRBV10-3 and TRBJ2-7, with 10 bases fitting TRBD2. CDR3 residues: CAISPGTSELEQYF. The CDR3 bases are TGTGCCATCAGTCCCGGGACTAGCGAACTCGAGCAGTACTTC.